This record looks at one TCR beta chain sequence and its context. RNA transcripts served as the template for amplifying TCR beta CDR3 regions. An initial round of RT-PCR targeting the TCR CDR3 relied on the HTBI primer set. TCRdb reprocessed the multiplex PCR reads via MiXCR and lists one record per CDR3 protein. The table shows about 840,000 distinct CDR3 sequences, with roughly 40% occurring only once. The data stem from a study of T cells in Graves' hyperthyroidism and ophthalmopathy. Across the study: Before treatment of any kind, peripheral blood was taken at initial diagnosis.

Newly diagnosed hyperthyroidism patients aged 18 to 65 years had disease lasting under 2 months. Exclusion criteria comprised uncontrolled infection, other autoimmune disease, pregnancy or lactation. PBMCs were collected from a roughly 9.7 ml volume of fresh peripheral blood. The source of this sequence is a man aged 18 to 29 with Graves' hyperthyroidism. Specimen: blood.

The CDR3 sequence is CASSEGTSGNGELFF. The CDR3 coding sequence is TGTGCCAGCAGCGAGGGGACTAGCGGTAACGGGGAGCTGTTTTTT. The J gene is TRBJ2-2, the V gene TRBV7-9, with 11 nucleotides matching TRBD2. The CDR3 spans 15 residues. Trimming cost V 5 bases and J 7 bases; bases outside gene matches: 6. Germline V gene lookup returns CDR1 SEHNR and CDR2 FQNEAQ (reference sequence).